A single sample gave rise to the 32 T cell receptor beta chains below, sequenced in a study of blood T cell repertoires in COVID-19. Only in-frame clones appear in the TCRdb table, and some are missing; sequencing was by immunoSEQ multiplex PCR. The table lists about 100,000 clones, approximately 80% of them singletons. Sequencing was done on a sample of peripheral blood. The receptors stem from a woman in her 70s with acute or convalescent COVID-19.

V usage is TRBV3-1 (or the pseudogene TRBV3-2) and J usage is TRBJ1-6; 9 nucleotides align to TRBD1. The V gene end was trimmed by 3 bases and the J gene end by 7 bases; junction bases not matched to a gene: 4. The CDR3 extends over 15 amino acids. From germline, CDR1 is LGHDT and CDR2 YNNKEL (reference sequence). The CDR3 region has the DNA TGTGCCAGCAGCCAGGGGGGGACAGGGAATTCACCCCTCCACTTT. Translated, it gives CASSQGGTGNSPLHF.

The chain is built from TRBV7-9 and TRBJ2-7; TRBD2 agrees at 10 bases. The CDR3 sequence is 16 residues long. Germline assignment: CDR1 SEHNR and CDR2 FQNEAQ (reference sequence). J lost 4 bases, V lost 2 bases, and 8 bases had no gene match. DNA of the CDR3: TGTGCCAGCAGCTTAAGTTACGGGACTAGCGAGTACGAGCAGTACTTC. Protein product: CASSLSYGTSEYEQYF.

V and J are TRBV7-9 and TRBJ2-1; the match to TRBD2 covers 14 bases. With V trimmed by 1 base and J by 9 bases, 5 bases remained unmatched. Germline CDR1 reads SEHNR; CDR2 reads FQNEAQ (reference sequence). The CDR3 length is 16 residues. The CDR3 DNA follows: TGTGCCAGCAGCTTAGGGGGGACTAGCGGGAGCGTTGAGCAGTTCTTC. Its protein product is CASSLGGTSGSVEQFF.

This chain uses TRBV6-5 with TRBJ2-5, with 8 bases aligning to TRBD2. The germline V gene has CDR1 MNHEY and CDR2 SVGAGI. The junction had 5 bases not matched to a gene; V was cut back by 5 bases and J by 6 bases. CDR3 length: 13 amino acids. Written as DNA, the CDR3 is TGTGCCAGCAGTAGCGGGAGTCTAAAGACCCAGTACTTC. Translated: CASSSGSLKTQYF.

In this sample, this clone turned up once. The chain joins TRBV3-1 (or the pseudogene TRBV3-2) to TRBJ2-7; D might be TRBD1 (5 bases). The length of the CDR3 is 14 residues. CDR1 and CDR2 from the germline V gene are LGHDT and YNNKEL (reference sequence). V was clipped by 3 bases and J by 6 bases, with 15 bases between them. The CDR3: CASSQQGGLSEQYF. The CDR3 nucleotides are TGTGCCAGCAGCCAGCAGGGTGGATTGTCCGAGCAGTACTTC.

The chain combines TRBV29-1 with TRBJ2-1, with TRBD2 matching over 13 bases. From germline, CDR1 is SQVTM and CDR2 ANQGSEA. V lost 7 bases and J lost 7; bases outside the gene matches: 10. The CDR3 is 15 amino acids. CDR3 coding DNA: TGCAGCGCTGTCGAACTAGCGGGGGGGCGTAATGAGCAGTTCTTC. This codes for CSAVELAGGRNEQFF.

The chain couples TRBV19 to TRBJ1-2; D perhaps matches TRBD1 (5 bases). The V gene lost 6 bases and the J gene lost 8 bases, with 19 bases spanning the gap. Germline-derived CDR1 and CDR2 are LNHDA and SQIVND (reference sequence). This CDR3 comprises 14 residues. The CDR3, as DNA: TGTGCCAGTAGGACGCCCTCCGGGGGTAGGGGCTACACCTTC. Amino acids: CASRTPSGGRGYTF.

V usage is TRBV7-9 and J usage is TRBJ2-2, with D perhaps TRBD1 (6 bases). V dropped 7 bases and J dropped 4 bases, with 10 bases sitting between them. Germline values: CDR1 SEHNR, CDR2 FQNEAQ (reference sequence). The CDR3 is 13 residues long. This chain's CDR3 is CASTAGVTGELFF. DNA for the CDR3: TGTGCCAGCACCGCAGGGGTCACCGGGGAGCTGTTTTTT.

About this clone: At the DNA level, this CDR3 is encoded by other sequences in the same sample as well. The rearrangement uses TRBV6-2 or TRBV6-3 and TRBJ1-2, with 8 positions matching TRBD1. This CDR3 is built from 14 residues. Per the germline V gene, CDR1 is MNHEY and CDR2 is SVGEGT. With V trimmed by 4 bases and J by 0 bases, 1 base remained unmatched. The CDR3 DNA sequence: TGTGCCAGCAGTTTACAGGGGGCTAACTATGGCTACACCTTC. Translated: CASSLQGANYGYTF.

This clone was counted once. This chain links TRBV6-2 or TRBV6-3 with TRBJ1-4; D gene uncertain. Germline V gives CDR1 MNHEY, CDR2 SVGEGT. The CDR3 consists of 17 residues. Trimming shortened V by 2 bases and J by 0 bases, and 13 bases separated the two germline ends. The CDR3 here is CASSYEVAAATNEKLFF. CDR3 DNA: TGTGCCAGCAGTTACGAGGTGGCGGCTGCAACTAATGAAAAACTGTTTTTT.

Worth noting for this clone: The sample carries other DNA sequences with the same CDR3. The chain employs TRBV3-1 (or the pseudogene TRBV3-2) and TRBJ2-1; TRBD2 matches 10 bases. V shed 4 bases and J 7 bases; nucleotides not matched to a gene: 7. Germline CDR1 reads LGHDT; CDR2 reads YNNKEL (reference sequence). This CDR3 is built from 15 residues. The CDR3 DNA reads TGTGCCAGCAGCCCGGCTAGCGGGGGTTCAAATGAGCAGTTCTTC. Protein sequence: CASSPASGGSNEQFF.

This clone was detected a few times. The gene calls are TRBV18 and TRBJ1-2, with D possibly being TRBD1 (6 bases). The ends were cut back, 2 bases at V and 6 bases at J, with 13 bases in the middle. Germline V lookup: CDR1 KGHSH, CDR2 LQKENI. The length of the CDR3 is 14 residues. Written as DNA, the CDR3 is TGTGCCAGCTCACCAGCCACAGGGCGCCATGGCTACACCTTC. It is translated as CASSPATGRHGYTF.

The chain has TRBV20-1 and TRBJ2-7; 14 bases align to TRBD2. Trimming cost V 6 bases and J 1 base; bases outside gene matches: 5. The CDR3 is 15 residues long. Germline CDR1 and CDR2: DFQATT and SNEGSKA (reference sequence). CDR3 in amino acids: CSASGLAGGSYEQYV. The CDR3 coding sequence is TGCAGTGCGAGTGGACTAGCGGGAGGTTCCTACGAGCAGTACGTC.

This clone has only one observation. The rearrangement joins TRBV5-4 to TRBJ1-2; the match to TRBD1 covers 7 bases. Germline V CDR1 and CDR2: SGHNT, YYREEE (reference sequence). CDR3 size: 14 residues. V lost 2 bases, J lost 4 bases, and 5 bases stayed unmatched. The CDR3 coding sequence is TGTGCCAGCAGCTTACAGACAGGGTCCTATGGCTACACCTTC. This encodes CASSLQTGSYGYTF. Drawing the rest from reference TRBV5-4 and TRBJ1-2, the complete variable domain is ETGVTQSPTHLIKTRGQQVTLRCSSQSGHNTVSWYQQALGQGPQFIFQYYREEENGRGNFPPRFSGLQFPNYSSELNVNALELDDSALYLCASSLQTGSYGYTFGSGTRLTVV.

The V call is TRBV4-2, the J call TRBJ2-1, with 10 bases matching TRBD1. Per the germline V gene, CDR1 is LGHNA and CDR2 is YNFKEQ. The V and J ends lost 5 bases and 6 bases, in that order; junction bases with no gene match: 10. This CDR3 has 16 residues. CDR3 protein: CASSLTGTGAVNEQFF. CDR3 nucleotide sequence: TGTGCCAGCAGCTTAACCGGGACAGGGGCCGTCAATGAGCAGTTCTTC.

This clone was recorded only once. The V call is TRBV11-2, the J call TRBJ1-1; TRBD1 might be the D (5 bases). From germline, CDR1 is SGHAT and CDR2 FQNNGV. V was cut by 4 bases and J by 0 bases, with 9 bases left in between. The CDR3 spans 14 residues. The CDR3 reads CASSSTVVNTEAFF. The CDR3 nucleotides are TGTGCCAGCAGCTCGACAGTGGTGAACACTGAAGCTTTCTTT.

The chain combines TRBV9 with TRBJ1-5; 7 bases fit TRBD1. V shed 3 bases, J shed 4 bases, and the junction held 7 bases outside the gene matches. CDR1 is SGDLS and CDR2 is YYNGEE in the germline V gene. The CDR3 extends over 15 amino acids. The CDR3 DNA follows: TGTGCCAGCAGCGGGACCGGGACAGATAATCAGCCCCAGCATTTT. Translated: CASSGTGTDNQPQHF.

The gene calls are TRBV5-6 and TRBJ1-4, with D perhaps TRBD1 (5 bases). V was cut by 0 bases and J by 4 bases, with 10 bases left in between. The CDR3 totals 15 residues. Germline V lookup: CDR1 SGHDT, CDR2 YYEEEE. Here the CDR3 reads CASSLEGRGNEKLFF. DNA of the CDR3: TGTGCCAGCAGCTTGGAAGGGAGGGGTAATGAAAAACTGTTTTTT.

Remarks on this clone: A read error may account for a junction end that differs from germline. The gene calls are TRBV6-2 or TRBV6-3 and TRBJ2-5, with TRBD2 matching over 7 bases. The CDR3 is made up of 14 amino acids. The germline gives CDR1 MNHEY, CDR2 SVGEGT. CDR3 residues: CASCYRGGQETQYF. Here the CDR3 DNA reads TGTGCCAGCTGTTATAGGGGAGGGCAGGAGACCCAGTACTTC.

The chain has TRBV6-2 or TRBV6-3 and TRBJ1-1; tentatively, D is TRBD1 (6 bases). The CDR3 sequence is 15 residues long. The germline CDR1 and CDR2 sequences are MNHEY and SVGEGT. Trimming shortened V by 6 bases and J by 0 bases, and 14 bases separated the two germline ends. The CDR3 sequence: CASRPTQGLNTEAFF. CDR3 sequence (DNA): TGTGCCAGCAGGCCTACTCAGGGGTTGAACACTGAAGCTTTCTTT.

J is TRBJ1-4 and V is TRBV5-1; tentative D call: TRBD1 (5 bases). V lost 1 base to trimming and J lost 3 bases, with 10 bases between them. The CDR3 is 15 residues long. Germline loops: CDR1 SGHRS, CDR2 YFSETQ. The CDR3 protein is CASSLSGGSNEKLFF. Here the CDR3 DNA reads TGCGCCAGCAGCTTGTCCGGGGGGTCTAATGAAAAACTGTTTTTT. Looking up the rest from reference TRBV5-1 and TRBJ1-4 gives the full variable domain: KAGVTQTPRYLIKTRGQQVTLSCSPISGHRSVSWYQQTPGQGLQFLFEYFSETQRNKGNFPGRFSGRQFSNSRSEMNVSTLELGDSALYLCASSLSGGSNEKLFFGSGTQLSVL.

This chain joins TRBV6-1 and TRBJ1-5; perhaps TRBD1 as D (6 bases). The CDR3 runs to 16 residues. The germline V and J ends were trimmed by 2 bases and 4 bases, with 15 bases remaining between them. Germline V gene data show CDR1 as MNHNS and CDR2 as SASEGT. For the CDR3, the DNA is TGTGCCAGCAGTGAAAACCTCCCGGGACAAAATCAGCCCCAGCATTTT. As protein: CASSENLPGQNQPQHF.

This sequence joins TRBV7-2 and TRBJ1-4; D is perhaps TRBD1 (5 bases). The V and J ends lost 3 bases and 0 bases respectively, with 8 bases between them. The CDR3 length is 15 residues. Germline CDR1 reads SGHTA; CDR2 reads FQGNSA. CDR3 bases: TGTGCCAGCAGCTTTGGGGGGGCAACTAATGAAAAACTGTTTTTT. Its protein product is CASSFGGATNEKLFF.

The V call is TRBV4-2, the J call TRBJ1-4; D uncertain. The CDR3 has 16 residues. Looked up from germline, CDR1 is LGHNA and CDR2 is YNFKEQ. With 4 bases removed from V and 5 bases from J, the gap between germline ends came to 17 bases. The chain's CDR3 is CASSRLSSGGNEKLFF. CDR3 nucleotide sequence: TGTGCCAGCAGCCGCCTAAGTTCGGGCGGGAATGAAAAACTGTTTTTT.

The rearrangement joins TRBV3-1 (or the pseudogene TRBV3-2) to TRBJ2-1; 8 bases align to TRBD2. The germline gives CDR1 LGHDT, CDR2 YNNKEL (reference sequence). CDR3 size: 12 residues. With 1 base clipped from V and 13 bases from J, the junction kept 3 bases outside the gene matches. Here the CDR3 DNA reads TGTGCCAGCAGCCAAGCGGGGGGGAAACAGTTCTTC. Its translation: CASSQAGGKQFF.

V usage is TRBV20-1 and J usage is TRBJ1-4, with D hard to call. Trimming removed 3 bases at V and 3 bases at J, with 20 bases between. Germline values: CDR1 DFQATT, CDR2 SNEGSKA (reference sequence). This CDR3 spans 17 amino acids. DNA for the CDR3: TGCAGTGCTAGTGATCATCCGGTTTATGTTTCTAATGAAAAACTGTTTTTT. This codes for CSASDHPVYVSNEKLFF.

This chain joins TRBV6-5 and TRBJ2-1; TRBD1 aligns across 9 bases. V was pared by 2 bases and J by 5 bases, with 4 bases of the junction left unmatched. Germline V lookup: CDR1 MNHEY, CDR2 SVGAGI. This CDR3 region has 15 residues. The CDR3 reads CASSYRGQGNNEQFF. The CDR3 DNA follows: TGTGCCAGCAGTTACAGGGGACAGGGTAACAATGAGCAGTTCTTC.

The J gene is TRBJ2-1, the V gene TRBV30; no clear D gene. Trimming removed 3 bases at V and 0 bases at J, with 6 bases between. CDR1 is GTSNPN and CDR2 is SVGIG in the germline V gene (reference sequence). There are 13 residues in the CDR3. The CDR3 bases are TGTGCCTGGAGGACTTCCTCCTACAATGAGCAGTTCTTC. It yields the protein CAWRTSSYNEQFF.

The V call is TRBV3-1 (or the pseudogene TRBV3-2), the J call TRBJ2-5; D is possibly TRBD2 (5 bases). In germline, CDR1 is LGHDT, CDR2 YNNKEL (reference sequence). V was shortened by 3 bases and J by 5 bases, with 10 bases between the two germline ends. CDR3 length: 13 residues. This CDR3 is CASSQRELETQYF. Here the CDR3 DNA reads TGTGCCAGCAGCCAGAGGGAACTTGAGACCCAGTACTTC.

V and J are TRBV6-1 and TRBJ2-4; weak D call: TRBD2 (6 bases). Between the trimmed V and J ends, which lost 1 base and 5 bases, there was a span of 12 bases. This CDR3 region has 15 residues. The germline V gene has CDR1 MNHNS and CDR2 SASEGT. DNA for the CDR3: TGTGCCAGCAGTGAAGGATCGGCGGGACAAAACATTCAGTACTTC. This translates into CASSEGSAGQNIQYF.

V gene TRBV28 combines with J gene TRBJ1-6; 8 bases are a match to TRBD1. From germline, CDR1 is MDHEN and CDR2 SYDVKM. This CDR3 spans 12 amino acids. V lost 8 bases and J lost 7; bases outside the gene matches: 1. The CDR3 reads CASRDRNSPLHF. The CDR3 nucleotides are TGTGCCAGCCGGGACAGGAATTCACCCCTCCACTTT.

The V gene is TRBV3-1 (or the pseudogene TRBV3-2), the J gene TRBJ2-3; TRBD2 might be the D (5 bases). The germline V and J ends were trimmed by 2 bases and 6 bases, with 18 bases remaining between them. Per germline, CDR1 LGHDT and CDR2 YNNKEL (reference sequence). The CDR3 totals 16 residues. The CDR3 loop is CASSQPTGRRQDTQYF. CDR3 in DNA: TGTGCCAGCAGCCAACCGACTGGGAGACGCCAGGATACGCAGTATTTT.